The 16 T cell receptor beta chains below all came from one sample that was sequenced in a study of OX40 agonist ivuxolimab in advanced cancers. Sequencing used immunoSEQ multiplex PCR; TCRdb keeps in-frame clones, though not all of them. The sample includes 50,000 to 70,000 clones, around 93% of them seen just once. The sequencing here drew on CD4+ or CD8+ T cells sorted from blood, taken in a trial of the OX40 agonist ivuxolimab. These receptors were collected from an adult with an advanced solid tumor such as melanoma, head and neck, liver or kidney cancer.

The gene calls are TRBV7-2 and TRBJ2-5; 11 bases are shared with TRBD2. CDR1 is SGHTA and CDR2 is FQGNSA in the germline V gene. The CDR3 is made up of 16 amino acids. Trimming at V came to 0 bases and at J to 6 bases, leaving 6 bases not matched to a gene. The CDR3 DNA follows: TGTGCCAGCAGCTTAGCGGTTCTAGCGGGAGGAAAGACCCAGTACTTC. Translation: CASSLAVLAGGKTQYF.

The rearrangement links TRBV2 to TRBJ1-4; D gene ambiguous. The CDR3 is 12 amino acids. CDR1 and CDR2 from the germline V gene are SNHLY and FYNNEI. The germline V and J ends were trimmed by 1 base and 15 bases, with 12 bases remaining between them. The CDR3 DNA reads TGTGCCAGCAGTGAAGACCGGGCTGTGGTGTTTTTT. This encodes CASSEDRAVVFF.

The V gene is TRBV28, the J gene TRBJ2-7; possible D gene TRBD1, 5 bases. The V end was cut by 5 bases, the J end by 3 bases, with 8 bases between. CDR1 MDHEN and CDR2 SYDVKM come from the germline V gene. There are 12 residues in the CDR3. The CDR3 sequence: CASSAGFYEQYF. The CDR3 DNA is TGTGCCAGCAGTGCAGGGTTCTACGAGCAGTACTTC.

The chain recombines TRBV2 with TRBJ2-7; tentatively, D is TRBD2 (5 bases). The CDR3 runs 13 residues. The V gene lost 7 bases and the J gene lost 6 bases, with 16 bases spanning the gap. The germline gives CDR1 SNHLY, CDR2 FYNNEI. CDR3 sequence: CASTYTGLGEQYF. CDR3 nucleotides: TGTGCCAGCACCTACACGGGGTTGGGCGAGCAGTACTTC.

V usage is TRBV11-2 and J usage is TRBJ2-1; 9 nucleotides align to TRBD1. Germline trimming cut 6 bases from V and 7 bases from J; bases unmatched to any gene: 13. The CDR3 covers 16 residues. Germline CDR1 and CDR2: SGHAT and FQNNGV. CDR3 region: CASRPPGDRALNEQFF. The CDR3 bases are TGTGCCAGCAGACCACCCGGGGACAGGGCGCTAAATGAGCAGTTCTTC.

J is TRBJ1-2 and V is TRBV29-1; 7 bases map to TRBD1. The CDR3 extends over 12 amino acids. Germline values: CDR1 SQVTM, CDR2 ANQGSEA. V shed 6 bases, J shed 6 bases, and the junction held 7 bases outside the gene matches. CDR3 DNA: TGCAGCGTGATTAAACAGGGGAATGGCTACACCTTC. Protein sequence: CSVIKQGNGYTF.

The V call is TRBV7-2, the J call TRBJ2-1; D not resolved. Germline V gives CDR1 SGHTA, CDR2 FQGNSA. The CDR3 runs 14 residues. V shed 3 bases and J shed 2 bases, with 8 bases lying between them. DNA for the CDR3: TGTGCCAGCAGCTTTGGGTCGACCTACAATGAGCAGTTCTTC. Protein sequence: CASSFGSTYNEQFF.

The chain is built from TRBV6-5 and TRBJ2-7, with 8 bases identical to TRBD2. The CDR3 covers 15 residues. Germline trimming cut 4 bases from V and 2 bases from J; bases unmatched to any gene: 7. Germline V gene sequence: CDR1 MNHEY, CDR2 SVGAGI. CDR3 region: CASSSRLAPPYEQYF. Here the CDR3 DNA reads TGTGCCAGCAGTTCCCGACTAGCGCCACCCTACGAGCAGTACTTC.

This sequence joins TRBV5-1 and TRBJ2-3; TRBD1 aligns across 8 bases. The length of the CDR3 is 15 residues. CDR1 and CDR2 (germline): SGHRS, YFSETQ. V dropped 5 bases and J dropped 1; count of bases not matched to a gene: 6. The chain's CDR3 is CASSPDRAGTDTQYF. DNA for the CDR3: TGCGCCAGCAGTCCGGACAGGGCCGGCACAGATACGCAGTATTTT.

V and J are TRBV19 and TRBJ2-5; D uncertain. V dropped 1 base and J dropped 3 bases, with 6 bases sitting between them. Germline V lookup: CDR1 LNHDA, CDR2 SQIVND (reference sequence). CDR3 length: 13 amino acids. CDR3 sequence: CASSIAAKETQYF. CDR3 nucleotide sequence: TGTGCCAGTAGTATAGCGGCCAAAGAGACCCAGTACTTC.

This chain uses TRBV9 with TRBJ2-1; 10 positions agree with TRBD2. This CDR3 is 15 amino acids long. Germline loops: CDR1 SGDLS, CDR2 YYNGEE. The V gene end was trimmed by 2 bases and the J gene end by 6 bases; junction bases not matched to a gene: 5. As DNA, the CDR3 is TGTGCCAGCAGCGTCGGAACTAGCGGGGCCAATGAGCAGTTCTTC. As protein: CASSVGTSGANEQFF.

The V call is TRBV6-6, the J call TRBJ1-1; weak D call: TRBD1 (5 bases). The V and J ends lost 1 base and 5 bases respectively, with 8 bases between them. CDR3 length: 13 amino acids. Germline V gene sequence: CDR1 MNHNY, CDR2 SVGAGI (reference sequence). This CDR3 reads CASSYYGGTEAFF. The CDR3 nucleotides are TGTGCCAGCAGTTACTATGGGGGGACTGAAGCTTTCTTT.

This clone has a handful of counts. This chain links TRBV15 with TRBJ1-5; TRBD1 agrees at 8 bases. The CDR3 has 15 residues. Germline V gene data show CDR1 as LNHNV and CDR2 as YYDKDF (reference sequence). Trimming removed 0 bases from V and 6 bases from J; junction bases left unmatched: 4. The CDR3 coding sequence is TGTGCCACCAGCAGAGATCGAACAGGGGGTCAGCCCCAGCATTTT. Translation gives CATSRDRTGGQPQHF.

V and J are TRBV5-1 and TRBJ2-2, with D perhaps given as TRBD1 or TRBD2 (6 bases each). V was trimmed by 4 bases and J by 5 bases, leaving 18 bases between them. The CDR3 is made up of 16 amino acids. Germline CDR1 reads SGHRS; CDR2 reads YFSETQ. CDR3 amino acids: CASSPEGGPRTGELFF. The CDR3 DNA is TGCGCCAGCAGCCCGGAGGGGGGCCCGAGGACCGGGGAGCTGTTTTTT.

V is TRBV20-1 and J is TRBJ2-1; D is unresolved. This CDR3 has 10 residues. Germline CDR1 and CDR2: DFQATT and SNEGSKA (reference sequence). The V and J ends lost 4 bases and 5 bases respectively, with 3 bases between them. CDR3 sequence (DNA): TGCAGTGCTATTGACAATGAGCAGTTCTTC. Residues: CSAIDNEQFF.

The chain employs TRBV19 and TRBJ2-3; TRBD2 matches 13 bases. The CDR3 is 19 residues long. Germline V lookup: CDR1 LNHDA, CDR2 SQIVND (reference sequence). Trimming took 0 bases from V and 4 from J; bases not matched to a gene: 10. In nucleotides, the CDR3 is TGTGCCAGTAGTATAGAGGGTGGACTAGCGGGAGTCACCCCAGATACGCAGTATTTT. Amino acids: CASSIEGGLAGVTPDTQYF.